The text below deals with one TCR beta chain. The data were taken from a study of blood T cell repertoires in COVID-19. Measured with immunoSEQ multiplex PCR; TCRdb has only the in-frame clones, and not every one. The sample carries a few hundred thousand clones, approximately 92% recorded once. V lost 2 bases to trimming and J lost 0 bases, with 14 bases between them. The CDR3 runs to 16 residues. The germline gives CDR1 MGHRA, CDR2 YSYEKL. Sequencing was carried out using PBMCs or T cells enriched from blood (not recorded which). The rearrangement links TRBV4-1 to TRBJ2-7; weak D call: TRBD2 (6 bases). This TCR was recovered from a man aged 30 to 39 who had recovered from COVID-19. The CDR3 region is CASSQHLGGISYEQYF. DNA for the CDR3: TGCGCCAGCAGCCAACATTTAGGAGGGATCTCCTACGAGCAGTACTTC.